Included here is one T cell receptor (beta chain) sequence, with context. This entry belongs to a study of blood T cell repertoires in COVID-19. Germline trimming cut 1 base from V and 0 bases from J; bases unmatched to any gene: 4. Per germline, CDR1 SGHNT and CDR2 YENEEA. There are 17 residues in the CDR3. Method: immunoSEQ multiplex PCR; TCRdb's copy keeps in-frame clones and lacks some. The sample lists under 65,000 clones, 80% to 90% occurring once. V is TRBV11-3 and J is TRBJ2-3, with TRBD2 matching over 10 bases. The receptor was isolated from a man between 60 and 75 years old with COVID-19, enrolled during active disease. Specimen: peripheral blood. CDR3 coding DNA: TGTGCCAGCAGCTTAGCAGGACTAGCGGAAAGCACAGATACGCAGTATTTT. It is translated as CASSLAGLAESTDTQYF.